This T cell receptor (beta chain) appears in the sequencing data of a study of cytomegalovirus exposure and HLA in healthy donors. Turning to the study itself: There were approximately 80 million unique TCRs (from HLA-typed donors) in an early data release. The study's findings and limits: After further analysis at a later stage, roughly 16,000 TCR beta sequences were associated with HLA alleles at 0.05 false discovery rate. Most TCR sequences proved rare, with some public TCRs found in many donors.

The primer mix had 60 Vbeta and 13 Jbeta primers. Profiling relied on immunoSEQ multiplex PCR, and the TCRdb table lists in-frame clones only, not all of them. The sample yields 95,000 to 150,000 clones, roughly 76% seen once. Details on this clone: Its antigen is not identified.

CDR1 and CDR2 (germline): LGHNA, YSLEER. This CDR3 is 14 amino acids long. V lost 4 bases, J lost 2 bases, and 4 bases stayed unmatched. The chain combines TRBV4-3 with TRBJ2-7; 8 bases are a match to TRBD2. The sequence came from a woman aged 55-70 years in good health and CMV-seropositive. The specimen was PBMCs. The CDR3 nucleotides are TGCGCCAGCAGCCTTAGCGGGGAGGCCTACGAGCAGTACTTC. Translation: CASSLSGEAYEQYF.